The rows below give T cell receptor beta chains drawn from one sample of a study of tissue T cells after allogeneic stem cell transplantation. Method: immunoSEQ multiplex PCR; TCRdb's copy keeps in-frame clones and lacks some. The repertoire includes approximately 3,300 clones, approximately 70% of them detected once, and roughly 17% sits in the top ten. The sample in question was tissue from the right colon, obtained at autopsy. The receptors originated from a male donor aged 60 or older with lung cancer. Each CDR3 is given with its conserved first and last residue. The D gene is left open where the match is weak. Only some rows state a clone size, as once, few, many or a class for expanded clones.

j_call,v_call,d_call,clone_size,cdr3_aa,cdr3_nt
TRBJ1-2,TRBV3-1/TRBV3-2,TRBD1,.,CASSAGTGYGYTF,TGTGCCAGCAGCGCCGGGACAGGCTATGGCTACACCTTC
TRBJ2-3,TRBV27,TRBD2,.,CASSRGLATGGDTQYF,TGTGCCAGCAGTAGGGGACTAGCGACAGGTGGAGATACGCAGTATTTT
TRBJ2-1,TRBV10-2,.,large,CASTADSAYNEQFF,TGCGCCAGCACCGCTGACAGCGCCTACAATGAGCAGTTCTTC
TRBJ2-6,TRBV12-5,.,few,CASGLFLGGPGANVLTF,TGTGCTAGTGGTTTGTTTCTTGGGGGCCCTGGGGCCAACGTCCTGACTTTC
TRBJ2-1,TRBV28,.,large,CASSSRRGLSGEQFF,TGTGCCAGCAGTTCGAGACGCGGGTTATCGGGTGAGCAGTTCTTC
TRBJ2-2,TRBV7-9,.,.,CASSLVSGTGELFF,TGTGCCAGCAGCTTAGTGAGTGGAACCGGGGAGCTGTTTTTT
TRBJ2-2,TRBV19,.,.,CASSKGLSSNTGELFF,TGTGCCAGTAGCAAAGGACTTAGCTCGAACACCGGGGAGCTGTTTTTT
TRBJ1-5,TRBV27,TRBD1,.,CASSFQGGYNQPQHF,TGTGCCAGCAGTTTTCAGGGGGGATACAATCAGCCCCAGCATTTT
TRBJ2-2,TRBV6-2/TRBV6-3,.,.,CASSHGERNTGELFF,TGTGCCAGCAGCCATGGTGAGCGGAACACCGGGGAGCTGTTTTTT
TRBJ2-7,TRBV7-2,.,.,CASSLVGKNYEQYF,TGTGCCAGCAGCTTAGTTGGGAAAAACTACGAGCAGTACTTC
TRBJ2-7,TRBV7-2,.,.,CASSPRAGSYEQYF,TGTGCCAGCAGCCCCCGGGCGGGGTCCTACGAGCAGTACTTC
TRBJ2-7,TRBV4-3,.,.,CASSQGEGSRAYEQYF,TGCGCCAGCAGCCAAGGTGAGGGCAGCAGGGCCTACGAGCAGTACTTC
TRBJ2-1,TRBV10-3,TRBD2,.,CAIRRLAGGFNEQFF,TGTGCCATCAGACGACTAGCGGGGGGTTTCAATGAGCAGTTCTTC
TRBJ2-1,TRBV12-3/TRBV12-4,.,.,CASSLQGSNEQFF,TGTGCCAGCAGTTTACAGGGGTCCAATGAGCAGTTCTTC
TRBJ1-3,TRBV27,.,.,CASSSLGGIRNTIYF,TGTGCCAGCAGTTCCCTCGGGGGGATCCGAAACACCATATATTTT
TRBJ1-6,TRBV19,.,.,CASSFMGRDNSPLHF,TGTGCCAGTAGCTTTATGGGCCGCGATAATTCACCCCTCCACTTT
TRBJ1-1,TRBV3-1/TRBV3-2,.,.,CASSSWRGGEAFF,TGTGCCAGCAGCAGTTGGAGGGGCGGTGAAGCTTTCTTT
TRBJ1-5,TRBV7-2,TRBD1,.,CASSPRGYNQPQHF,TGTGCCAGCAGCCCCAGGGGGTACAATCAGCCCCAGCATTTT